These T cell receptor beta chains were read from a single sample in a study of shared clonotypes between healthy human individuals. The table came from immunoSEQ multiplex PCR; TCRdb's copy has only in-frame clones and leaves some out. Among approximately 2.5 million clones listed, around nine tenths were seen once. The sample was naive CD4+ T cells sorted from blood. The receptors were sampled from a man between 18 and 29 years old in good health. CDR3s include the opening cysteine and the closing phenylalanine or tryptophan. The D gene is left open where the match is weak. Part of the rows lack a size; the others show once, few, many or a class for expanded clones.

CDR3nt	CDR3aa	j_gene	d_gene	abundance	v_gene
TGTGCCAGCAGTTACGGGCTGAGCGAGCAGTACTTC	CASSYGLSEQYF	TRBJ2-7	.	.	TRBV6-5
TGTGCCAGCTCCCCGGACAGGGTCAATCAGCCCCAGCATTTT	CASSPDRVNQPQHF	TRBJ1-5	TRBD1	.	TRBV6-1
TGTGCCAGCAGCGTAGGCTCCCAGGGGGCTTCGTACCAAGAGACCCAGTACTTC	CASSVGSQGASYQETQYF	TRBJ2-5	TRBD1	.	TRBV9
TGTGCCAGCAGTTTGCCCTGGTCGAACACTGAAGCTTTCTTT	CASSLPWSNTEAFF	TRBJ1-1	.	.	TRBV28
TGTGCCAGCAGCTCGGGACTAGCGGGACAAGAGACCCAGTACTTC	CASSSGLAGQETQYF	TRBJ2-5	TRBD2	.	TRBV5-8
TGTGCCAGTAGTATAGGACAGGGCACCTACGAGCAGTACTTC	CASSIGQGTYEQYF	TRBJ2-7	TRBD1	once	TRBV19
TGTGCCAGCAGCTTACGGGGGCCAACCAAAAACATTCAGTACTTC	CASSLRGPTKNIQYF	TRBJ2-4	.	.	TRBV11-2
TGTGCCAGCTCACCCTGGGGGAGCTCGAGCTCCTACGAGCAGTACTTC	CASSPWGSSSSYEQYF	TRBJ2-7	.	.	TRBV18
TGTGCCAGCAGCCCCGGGGGAGGCAGTCAAGAGACCCAGTACTTC	CASSPGGGSQETQYF	TRBJ2-5	.	.	TRBV11-3
TGTGCCAGCAGTTTTCCCGGCCGTCCTGAAGCTTTCTTT	CASSFPGRPEAFF	TRBJ1-1	.	.	TRBV28
TGTGCCAGCAGCTTAGCCGCAGGGGAGGCCTACGAGCAGTACTTC	CASSLAAGEAYEQYF	TRBJ2-7	.	.	TRBV7-2
TGCGCCAGCAGCTACCTTCCGGGACCACAAGAGACCCAGTACTTC	CASSYLPGPQETQYF	TRBJ2-5	.	.	TRBV5-1
TGTGCCAGCAGCCGCGGGGGAAGAGGCGAGCAGTACTTC	CASSRGGRGEQYF	TRBJ2-7	TRBD2	.	TRBV7-2
TGTGCCAGCTGGCGAGAGGGCGTCGGGGAGCTGTTTTTT	CASWREGVGELFF	TRBJ2-2	.	.	TRBV6-5
TGTGCCGCGTCCAGAGCGGGAGAGACCCAGTACTTC	CAASRAGETQYF	TRBJ2-5	.	.	TRBV7-2
TGCGCCAGCAGACGTCAGGGTGATACACAGCCCCAGCATTTT	CASRRQGDTQPQHF	TRBJ1-5	.	.	TRBV5-1
TGTGCCAGCAGCGCGGAACCGGGACAGGATAATTCACCCCTCCACTTT	CASSAEPGQDNSPLHF	TRBJ1-6	TRBD1	.	TRBV9
TGTGCCATCAGTGACGACAGGATAGTTCAGTACTTC	CAISDDRIVQYF	TRBJ2-4	.	.	TRBV10-3
TGTGCCAGCAGCCCTACGGACAGCCGGGGCGGGCAGTACTTC	CASSPTDSRGGQYF	TRBJ2-5	.	once	TRBV7-9
TGTGCCAGCTCACCGGAACAGGGGGGTTCACCCCTCCACTTT	CASSPEQGGSPLHF	TRBJ1-6	TRBD1	once	TRBV18
TGTGCCAGCATCCCCATGCGGAGGGAGACCCAGTACTTC	CASIPMRRETQYF	TRBJ2-5	.	.	TRBV6-1
TGTGCCAGCTGGATCAGGGGCCCATCACCCCTCCACTTT	CASWIRGPSPLHF	TRBJ1-6	.	.	TRBV6-1
TGTGCCATCTCCGCCTCCTCTGGCACAGATACGCAGTATTTT	CAISASSGTDTQYF	TRBJ2-3	.	.	TRBV10-3
TGTGCTAGTGGTCTCGGAACCACCTACAATGAGCAGTTCTTC	CASGLGTTYNEQFF	TRBJ2-1	.	.	TRBV12-5
TGCGCCAGCAGCCAAGTACCCACGAACACTGAAGCTTTCTTT	CASSQVPTNTEAFF	TRBJ1-1	.	few	TRBV4-1
TGCGCCAGCAGCCAAGGGCAGGATTCCTACGAGCAGTACTTC	CASSQGQDSYEQYF	TRBJ2-7	.	.	TRBV4-1
TGTGCCAGCAGGGGACAGGGGGCTTTTGGGTCACCCCTCCACTTT	CASRGQGAFGSPLHF	TRBJ1-6	TRBD1	.	TRBV6-5
TGTGCCAGCAGCTTAGTTCTAGCGGGAGGTCCAGGCAATGAGCAGTTCTTC	CASSLVLAGGPGNEQFF	TRBJ2-1	TRBD2	.	TRBV7-2
TGTGCCAGCAGCCCTGGGACCTACTCTGGAAACACCATATATTTT	CASSPGTYSGNTIYF	TRBJ1-3	.	few	TRBV7-9
TGTGCCAGCGGGGGTGGAAGGGCCAATCAGCCCCAGCATTTT	CASGGGRANQPQHF	TRBJ1-5	.	.	TRBV28
TGTGCCAGCAGGCGACAGATCATTAATGAAAAACTGTTTTTT	CASRRQIINEKLFF	TRBJ1-4	.	once	TRBV6-1
TGTGCCAGCTCACCAATCCAGGGACCTTTTAATGAAAAACTGTTTTTT	CASSPIQGPFNEKLFF	TRBJ1-4	.	.	TRBV18
TGTGCCAGCAGTGGGGGGTCCGGGGCTGAAGCTTTCTTT	CASSGGSGAEAFF	TRBJ1-1	.	.	TRBV2
TGTGCCATCAGTGGACTAGCGGGGGGGCCAAGCACAGATACGCAGTATTTT	CAISGLAGGPSTDTQYF	TRBJ2-3	TRBD2	once	TRBV10-3
TGTGCCAGCAATCGGAGGCGGACAGGGGCCCTCCGGCTGTTTTTT	CASNRRRTGALRLFF	TRBJ1-4	TRBD1	once	TRBV28
TGTGCCAGCAGGGTCTTCTACGAGCAGTACTTC	CASRVFYEQYF	TRBJ2-7	.	few	TRBV2
TGTGCCAGCAGTTTATTGACTAGCGGGGGGGCTATCCATGAGCAGTTCTTC	CASSLLTSGGAIHEQFF	TRBJ2-1	TRBD2	.	TRBV27
TGCGCCAGCAACAAAAGGGACGCGCCCTACAATGAGCAGTTCTTC	CASNKRDAPYNEQFF	TRBJ2-1	.	.	TRBV10-1
TGTGCCAGCAGCGATTCCCTTGAGACCCAGTACTTC	CASSDSLETQYF	TRBJ2-5	.	.	TRBV5-4
TGTGCCAGCAGTGAACCGGGACAGGACTTACGTGGCTACACCTTC	CASSEPGQDLRGYTF	TRBJ1-2	TRBD1	.	TRBV6-1
TGTGCCAGCAGCTTATTGGACAGGGGGCTTGCCTACGAGCAGTACTTC	CASSLLDRGLAYEQYF	TRBJ2-7	TRBD1	.	TRBV7-9
TGCGCCAGCAGCGAAGGGGGCAAGGACACCCGCAATGAGCAGTTCTTC	CASSEGGKDTRNEQFF	TRBJ2-1	TRBD1	.	TRBV4-1
TGTGCCAGCAGTTACTCGGATCGCTACGAGCAGTACTTC	CASSYSDRYEQYF	TRBJ2-7	.	.	TRBV6-5
TGTGCCATCAGTGAGAAGGGGTTCAATGGCTACACCTTC	CAISEKGFNGYTF	TRBJ1-2	.	.	TRBV10-3
TGTGCCAGCAGCCCAGGACAGGGGAACTATGGCTACACCTTC	CASSPGQGNYGYTF	TRBJ1-2	TRBD1	few	TRBV7-9
TGTGCCAGCAGCTTGGGGACAGGGGTCTCCTACGAGCAGTACTTC	CASSLGTGVSYEQYF	TRBJ2-7	TRBD1	.	TRBV11-2
TGTGCCAGCAGTTTAAGACAGGGTGTTGAAAAACTGTTTTTT	CASSLRQGVEKLFF	TRBJ1-4	TRBD1	.	TRBV6-5
TGTGCCAGCAGATCCGGGACAGGGAGGTCTGAAGCTTTCTTT	CASRSGTGRSEAFF	TRBJ1-1	TRBD1	.	TRBV6-5
TGTGCCTGGAGCACCCCTCACGAGCAGTACTTC	CAWSTPHEQYF	TRBJ2-7	.	.	TRBV30
TGCGCCAGCAGCCCCCCTGGGAGCGAGAGCTCCTACAATGAGCAGTTCTTC	CASSPPGSESSYNEQFF	TRBJ2-1	.	.	TRBV4-1
TGTGCCAGCAGCTTACTGGGAACTAATGAAAAACTGTTTTTT	CASSLLGTNEKLFF	TRBJ1-4	.	.	TRBV7-2
TGTGCCAGCAGTGATTCTGGTCAGGGCTCCTACAATGAGCAGTTCTTC	CASSDSGQGSYNEQFF	TRBJ2-1	.	.	TRBV6-4
TGTGCCAGCAGTTCCCGACGGGCTGGGGCCAACGTCCTGACTTTC	CASSSRRAGANVLTF	TRBJ2-6	.	.	TRBV28
TGTGCCAGCAGTCGTGGGGGGCGGAACACTGAAGCTTTCTTT	CASSRGGRNTEAFF	TRBJ1-1	.	.	TRBV6-5